This TCR beta chain was sequenced in a study of CD8+CD57+ T cells in acquired aplastic anemia. Whole-study context: Sorted CD4+ and CD8+ cells gave a mean 3.2 ug DNA, range about 0.19 to 27.4 ug. Study-level findings and limits: Patients and controls had in common some 30 CD8+ CDR3 sequences.

Genomic DNA provided the template from which TCR beta VDJ and CDR3 profiles were obtained. Via MiXCR, TCRdb re-called the reads, giving one row per CDR3 protein. The sample records 100,000 to 150,000 distinct CDR3 sequences, approximately 41% being singletons. As regards this clonotype: Its antigen is undetermined.

Patients who underwent sequencing had shown CD8+CD57+ cell expansion by flow cytometry. Patients had not yet gotten any therapy when their blood was taken for sampling. The CDR3 totals 14 residues. Germline V gene data show CDR1 as SGHNT and CDR2 as YENEEA. The V and J ends lost 4 bases and 4 bases respectively, with 10 bases between them. This chain links TRBV11-3 with TRBJ2-2; D gene unclear. The source is a human donor with aplastic anemia. Input material: sorted CD4+, CD8+, or CD8+CD57+ T cells (not recorded which) from PBMCs. The CDR3 loop reads CASSSLDGTGELFF. In nucleotides, the CDR3 is TGTGCCAGCAGCTCACTGGACGGCACCGGGGAGCTGTTTTTT.